The sequence of this T cell receptor beta chain was determined in a study of T cell clonotyping in hematopoietic cell transplantation. V was clipped by 0 bases and J by 5 bases, with 7 bases between them. The CDR3 is made up of 12 amino acids. Per the germline V gene, CDR1 is GTSNPN and CDR2 is SVGIG (reference sequence). Measured with immunoSEQ multiplex PCR; TCRdb has only the in-frame clones, and not every one. The data contain 6,000 to 6,500 clones, less than 40% of them singletons. The source was peripheral blood mononuclear cells, collected 30 days after allogeneic stem cell transplant. This sequence originates from a female patient aged 50-65 years who had an allogeneic stem cell transplant from an unrelated donor, so the T cells may come from the graft donor. Some clones in this sample may be carry-over from other donors' samples. The V call is TRBV30, the J call TRBJ2-5; D remains ambiguous. The CDR3 is CAWSVQRETQYF. The CDR3 coding sequence is TGTGCCTGGAGTGTACAGAGGGAGACCCAGTACTTC. Drawing the rest from reference TRBV30 and TRBJ2-5, the complete variable domain is SQTIHQWPATLVQPVGSPLSLECTVEGTSNPNLYWYRQAAGRGLQLLFYSVGIGQISSEVPQNLSASRPQDRQFILSSKKLLLSDSGFYLCAWSVQRETQYFGPGTRLLVL.